This record concerns one TCR beta chain sequence. This clone was detected a few times. The clone's antigen remains unknown. Base quality data are lacking; no much larger clone is found one base away. The donors were healthy, HIV-negative adults with no recently reported acute infections or vaccinations. All donors were Caucasian adults living in Nashville, Tennessee, USA. Magnetic negative selection was used to enrich CD4+ T cells, after which naive cells were positively selected on CD45RA and the negative fraction became the memory subset. Blood was obtained by leukapheresis, after which PBMCs were separated by Ficoll-Histopaque density gradient centrifugation and cryopreserved in liquid nitrogen vapor phase. Analytical flow cytometry was used to check the purity and quantity of each magnetically sorted T cell population. Genomic DNA was isolated from every sorted fraction and measured by UV absorbance on a Nanodrop 2000c.

The sample originates from a study of shared clonotypes between healthy human individuals (dated by TCRdb to 2019 to 2021). General notes on the study: Two women and three men aged 18 to 49 years were included in the cohort. For each donor, CD4 naive and CD4 memory were each given three plates, CD8 naive was given two plates, and CD8 memory was given one plate. To increase sequencing depth and limit assay-specific biases, different laboratories used diverse techniques to prepare libraries and sequence TCR repertoires. Between about 0.94 and 10 billion PBMCs per donor were obtained by leukapheresis. Blood TCR repertoires of 5 or 6 healthy adults were deeply sequenced to estimate repertoire size and the extent of clonotype sharing between individuals. The research as a whole found: Pairwise subsampling indicated that sequencing depth was expected to affect the degree of clonotype sharing among donors. Incomplete sequencing was indicated by rarefaction of sorted-subset datasets, despite the large sequencing depth. Estimated clonotype richness was generally larger for naive than for memory subsets. Sampling was restricted to blood, and TCR repertoires in tissues likely differ from the TCR repertoires found in blood. Sharing across a few donors was observed for roughly 5.4% of naive CD4, 3% to 4% of naive CD8, about 2.3% of memory CD4, and 0.4% of memory CD8 clonotypes. Because the study included only a small number of donors, the genetic and exposure-history diversity represented was limited. Compared with non-shared clonotypes, the clonotypes found in all four sorted-subset donors had higher generation probabilities.

TCR CDR3 regions were amplified from genomic DNA by multiplex PCR using the deep immunoSEQ assay. For each cell subset, the extracted genomic DNA was distributed evenly across all wells of several immunoSEQ 96-well plates, and each plate served as one replicate. For sorted subsets, around 200 ng genomic DNA, equal to about 30,000 T cell genomes, was loaded into each replicate PCR. The purified libraries were quantified using a Qubit 3.0 fluorometer, sized with a Bioanalyzer 2100, and then quantified again using the KAPA Library Quantification kit. A separate single-read 150-cycle Illumina NextSeq 550 flow cell was used to sequence each immunoSEQ 96-well plate. The published analysis was carried out like this. Because the immunoSEQ output included only junctional sequences and no quality scores, the filtering could not be the same as the filtering used for full-length reads. Sequences were annotated with PyIR, a Python wrapper for IgBLAST v1.9, and V/J genes and CDR3 were assigned using IMGT germline references. Reads with weak V/J assignments (E-value above 1e-6), missing CDR3, stop codons, out-of-frame junctions, or ambiguous translated residues were removed. V3J clonotypes were defined as sequences sharing the same inferred V gene, J gene, and CDR3 amino acid sequence. Percentage overlap between repertoires was computed as shared unique clonotypes divided by the size of the smaller repertoire. Three approaches were used to assess repertoire richness: RTK rarefaction, the Chao1 estimator, and Recon v2.1 estimates of unobserved clonotypes. Generation probabilities for all TCRbeta clonotypes obtained by the gDNA method from a handful of donors were computed using OLGA. Drawn from immuneACCESS, this table holds only the in-frame rearrangements with V and J called that TCRdb kept. Clones are partly lost; checked studies trace under half to an unresolved V gene and leave the rest unexplained. V and J calls and clone size are given by that table; D and trimming were obtained from the DNA. The sample has roughly 2,500,000 clones on record, approximately 93% of them singletons. Together, the top ten hold approximately 0.36% of the sample.

V drops 6 bases and J drops 4 bases, leaving 9 bases in between. Measured from the cysteine to the phenylalanine, the CDR3 is 12 residues long. Left in the record is the CDR3 DNA by itself, 36 bases read in frame from the first base. The germline V gene sets CDR1 to SQVTM and CDR2 to ANQGSEA. In this chain, TRBV29-1 is recombined with TRBJ1-4; no confident D gene assignment can be made. The source of this sequence is a young man in good health. Some clones in this sample may be carry-over from other donors' samples. The specimen sequenced was naive CD4+ T cells from PBMCs. The label giving this sample's cell subset or site can be read as: CD45RA+ positively selected. For the CDR3, the sequence is CSVREVNEKLFF. The DNA sequence is as follows: TGCAGCGTGAGGGAAGTTAATGAAAAACTGTTTTTT.